Shown below are 25 T cell receptor beta chains from a single sample sequenced in a study of T-cell reconstitution after alpha-beta-depleted transplantation in children. Construction of the TCRbeta library involved unique molecular identifiers. TCRdb passed the PCR reads through MiXCR, listing each CDR3 protein once. This sample yields about 98,000 distinct CDR3 sequences, of which roughly 7.6% are seen a single time; less than 20% belongs to the top ten. The source material was PBMCs, sampled before TCRalphabeta/CD19-depleted stem cell transplant. These receptors were obtained from a boy between 2 and 15 years old with acute lymphoblastic leukemia, due to receive a stem cell transplant.

The V call is TRBV6-1, the J call TRBJ2-4; either TRBD1 or TRBD2 may fit D (6 bases each). Germline V gives CDR1 MNHNS, CDR2 SASEGT. Trimming removed 5 bases from V and 4 bases from J, with 15 bases in between. This CDR3 contains 15 residues. The CDR3 DNA reads as TGTGCCAGCAGTCCCTCCGGGGGCCTGAAAAACATTCAGTACTTC. This encodes CASSPSGGLKNIQYF.

This clonotype was picked up many times. The chain combines TRBV15 with TRBJ1-1, with 11 bases lining up with TRBD1. This CDR3 comprises 18 residues. V shed 2 bases and J 1 base; nucleotides not matched to a gene: 9. Germline loops: CDR1 LNHNV, CDR2 YYDKDF (reference sequence). The CDR3, as DNA: TGTGCCACCAGCAGATCCCCGGGACAGGGGGGGAGGAACACTGAAGCTTTCTTT. Encoded protein: CATSRSPGQGGRNTEAFF.

This clonotype showed up just a few times. The rearrangement links TRBV15 to TRBJ1-2; D gene uncertain. Germline V CDR1 and CDR2: LNHNV, YYDKDF (reference sequence). Trimming pared 0 bases from V and 8 bases from J, leaving 10 bases between. The length of the CDR3 is 13 residues. This CDR3 reads CATSRDLEEGYTF. Written as DNA, the CDR3 is TGTGCCACCAGCAGAGATCTGGAGGAAGGCTACACCTTC.

V is TRBV28 and J is TRBJ2-7, with D perhaps TRBD2 (5 bases). V lost 4 bases, J lost 5 bases, and 9 bases lay in between. The CDR3 covers 12 residues. Germline V gene lookup returns CDR1 MDHEN and CDR2 SYDVKM. This chain's CDR3 is CASSSLVHEQYF. Here the CDR3 DNA reads TGTGCCAGCAGTTCACTAGTCCACGAGCAGTACTTC.

This sequence joins TRBV5-8 and TRBJ2-3, with TRBD2 matching 13 bases. CDR3 length: 15 amino acids. Per the germline V gene, CDR1 is SGHTS and CDR2 is YDEGEE. The ends lost 3 bases at V and 3 bases at J; junction bases unmatched: 1. CDR3 nucleotide sequence: TGTGCCAGCAGCTCGACTAGCGGGGGGACAGATACGCAGTATTTT. Protein sequence: CASSSTSGGTDTQYF.

This clonotype came up many times. The V call is TRBV12-3 or TRBV12-4, the J call TRBJ1-1; unclear D gene. V lost 3 bases and J 1 base, leaving 12 bases between the germline ends. The CDR3 consists of 15 residues. The DNA for the CDR3 is TGTGCCAGCAGTTTCTGGGAGGGAAAGAACACTGAAGCTTTCTTT. It translates to CASSFWEGKNTEAFF.

This clonotype has only a few counts. The CDR3 here is CASSRGRSNQPQHF. The CDR3 DNA reads as TGTGCCAGCAGCAGGGGCAGAAGCAATCAGCCCCAGCATTTT. The gene calls are TRBV9 and TRBJ1-5; the D gene is possibly TRBD1 (5 bases). The V gene lost 4 bases and the J gene lost 1 base, with 9 bases spanning the gap. The CDR3 is 14 residues long. The germline V gene encodes CDR1 SGDLS and CDR2 YYNGEE.

This clonotype was detected once. A read error may be the cause here, since a much bigger clone is one base away. The CDR3 ends on some other residue instead of the conserved phenylalanine or tryptophan, so this is likely a read error. V and J are TRBV20-1 and TRBJ2-1, with TRBD2 matching 10 bases. The CDR3 is 13 amino acids. Germline V gene sequence: CDR1 DFQATT, CDR2 SNEGSKA (reference sequence). Trimming took 3 bases from V and 4 from J; bases not matched to a gene: 0. CDR3 loop: CSARTSGYNEQFS. CDR3 sequence (DNA): TGCAGTGCTAGGACTAGCGGGTACAATGAGCAGTTCTCC.

This clonotype was counted ten times or more. CDR3 region: CASSQDVRRHRLFF. DNA of the CDR3: TGCGCCAGCAGCCAAGATGTACGGCGGCATAGACTGTTTTTT. The V call is TRBV4-1, the J call TRBJ1-4, with unresolved D. Germline CDR1 reads MGHRA; CDR2 reads YSYEKL. Trimming left V 0 bases short and J 13 bases short, with 15 bases between. CDR3 length equals 14 residues.

This clonotype was seen repeatedly, ten times or more. This chain joins TRBV5-4 and TRBJ1-3; no clear D. Trimming removed 0 bases from V and 2 bases from J, with 9 bases in between. The CDR3 totals 15 residues. Germline V lookup: CDR1 SGHNT, CDR2 YYREEE (reference sequence). This chain's CDR3 is CASSLVGGAGNTIYF. The CDR3 DNA reads TGTGCCAGCAGCTTGGTAGGCGGTGCTGGAAACACCATATATTTT.

This clonotype was counted ten times or more. V is TRBV7-2 and J is TRBJ1-1; D might be TRBD1 (5 bases). V lost 4 bases, J lost 4 bases, and 16 bases lay in between. The germline V gene has CDR1 SGHTA and CDR2 FQGNSA. The CDR3 sequence is 15 residues long. Written as DNA, the CDR3 is TGTGCCAGCAGCTCCCCTACAGTAGGGGCCACTGAAGCTTTCTTT. Residues: CASSSPTVGATEAFF.

A few counts support this clonotype. The rearrangement links TRBV5-1 to TRBJ1-2; 7 bases are shared with TRBD1. The length of the CDR3 is 14 residues. Germline V gene sequence: CDR1 SGHRS, CDR2 YFSETQ. V lost 5 bases to trimming and J lost 4 bases; unmatched junction nucleotides: 8. The CDR3 region is CASREEGGFYGYTF. In DNA, the CDR3 is TGCGCCAGCAGGGAGGAAGGGGGCTTCTATGGCTACACCTTC.

The CDR3 spells CATSRRRSTYEQYF. CDR3 in DNA: TGTGCCACCAGCAGACGGCGATCGACCTACGAGCAGTACTTC. V usage is TRBV15 and J usage is TRBJ2-7, with D uncertain. The CDR3 runs to 14 residues. V was pared by 2 bases and J by 2 bases, with 10 bases between. Germline assignment: CDR1 LNHNV and CDR2 YYDKDF (reference sequence).

The rearrangement links TRBV18 to TRBJ2-5; D ambiguous. This CDR3 region has 12 residues. Looked up from germline, CDR1 is KGHSH and CDR2 is LQKENI. The V and J ends lost 6 bases and 3 bases respectively, with 8 bases between them. CDR3 in DNA: TGTGCCAGCTCGCCGAGTAAAGAGACCCAGTACTTC. Translated: CASSPSKETQYF.

A few counts support this clonotype. The V and J genes are TRBV20-1 and TRBJ1-2, with 9 bases that match TRBD1. The trim removed 0 bases at V and 4 bases at J, leaving 9 bases unmatched. Germline V gives CDR1 DFQATT, CDR2 SNEGSKA (reference sequence). The length of the CDR3 is 16 residues. The CDR3: CSARDLMTGGVYGYTF. CDR3 DNA: TGCAGTGCTAGAGACCTCATGACAGGGGGGGTCTATGGCTACACCTTC.

This clonotype was observed many times. This chain connects TRBV24-1 to TRBJ2-1; maybe TRBD2 (7 bases). This CDR3 has 14 residues. Germline assignment: CDR1 KGHDR and CDR2 SFDVKD. The V end lost 3 bases, the J end lost 8 bases, and 13 bases lay between the germline ends. CDR3 coding DNA: TGTGCCACCAGTGATCAGGGGACTACAGATGAGCAGTTCTTC. It codes for CATSDQGTTDEQFF.

The sample holds a few counts of this clonotype. The chain recombines TRBV19 with TRBJ2-1; TRBD2 matches at 10 bases. The ends lost 3 bases at V and 2 bases at J; junction bases unmatched: 10. The CDR3 covers 18 residues. Germline-derived CDR1 and CDR2 are LNHDA and SQIVND (reference sequence). CDR3 region: CASSISLLAGNTYNEQFF. The CDR3, as DNA: TGTGCCAGTAGTATCTCCCTACTAGCGGGGAACACCTACAATGAGCAGTTCTTC. The full variable domain, completed using reference TRBV19 and TRBJ2-1, is DGGITQSPKYLFRKEGQNVTLSCEQNLNHDAMYWYRQDPGQGLRLIYYSQIVNDFQKGDIAEGYSVSREKKESFPLTVTSAQKNPTAFYLCASSISLLAGNTYNEQFFGPGTRLTVL.

This clonotype came up many times. CDR3 nucleotide sequence: TGTGCCAGCAGTCCCAGAGGGATTGCATACAATGAGCAGTTCTTC. Translated: CASSPRGIAYNEQFF. The rearrangement links TRBV28 to TRBJ2-1, with TRBD2 as a possible D gene (5 bases). This CDR3 contains 15 residues. V dropped 5 bases and J dropped 4 bases, with 15 bases sitting between them. Per the germline V gene, CDR1 is MDHEN and CDR2 is SYDVKM.

This clonotype was picked up many times. V gene TRBV6-1 combines with J gene TRBJ1-4; 7 positions match TRBD1. Germline CDR1 reads MNHNS; CDR2 reads SASEGT. The CDR3 is 14 residues long. V was clipped by 5 bases and J by 7 bases; unmatched bases: 7. The CDR3 coding sequence is TGTGCCAGCAGTCCAGGGGGATGGGGTGAAAAACTGTTTTTT. Its translation is CASSPGGWGEKLFF.

The chain couples TRBV5-6 to TRBJ1-1, with 9 nucleotides matching TRBD1. After removal of 4 bases from V and 2 bases from J, the junction contained 9 bases not matched to a gene. Germline assignment: CDR1 SGHDT and CDR2 YYEEEE. The CDR3 spans 16 residues. The CDR3 coding sequence is TGTGCCAGCAGCACCTACGACAGGGGGATAAACACTGAAGCTTTCTTT. Encoded protein: CASSTYDRGINTEAFF.

This clonotype was counted ten times or more. The V and J genes are TRBV7-9 and TRBJ2-7; tentative D call: TRBD1 (5 bases). The CDR3 contains 15 residues. Deletions cut 3 bases from V and 3 bases from J, with 15 bases between. Germline lookup yields CDR1 SEHNR and CDR2 FQNEAQ (reference sequence). The CDR3 bases are TGTGCCAGCAGCTTCAGGGTAGTGACACACTACGAGCAGTACTTC. It encodes CASSFRVVTHYEQYF.

The chain uses TRBV7-8 and TRBJ1-5; TRBD1 might be the D (5 bases). Per the germline V gene, CDR1 is SGHVS and CDR2 is FQNEAQ. The CDR3 sequence is 14 residues long. Trimming cost V 5 bases and J 3 bases, with 11 bases left between them. CDR3 sequence: CASSPSGPNQPQHF. The CDR3 DNA is TGTGCCAGCAGCCCCTCGGGGCCCAATCAGCCCCAGCATTTT.

J is TRBJ2-1 and V is TRBV11-2; possibly TRBD1 or TRBD2 for D (5 bases each). Per germline, CDR1 SGHAT and CDR2 FQNNGV. Trimming took off 0 bases at V and 3 bases at J, with 15 bases between the two ends. The CDR3 runs to 17 residues. The CDR3 sequence is CASSLDNKRGGYNEQFF. DNA of the CDR3: TGTGCCAGCAGCTTAGATAACAAGAGGGGTGGCTACAATGAGCAGTTCTTC.

The table lists this clonotype with a few counts. The rearrangement joins TRBV20-1 to TRBJ1-1; 8 bases line up with TRBD1. V shed 6 bases and J 0 bases; nucleotides not matched to a gene: 12. The germline CDR1 and CDR2 sequences are DFQATT and SNEGSKA (reference sequence). CDR3 length equals 16 residues. The CDR3: CSAPRTGMGMNTEAFF. CDR3 DNA: TGCAGTGCCCCCCGGACAGGGATGGGTATGAACACTGAAGCTTTCTTT.

The chain links TRBV7-2 to TRBJ1-1, with D possibly TRBD1 on 5 matching bases. The CDR3 runs to 14 residues. Germline V lookup: CDR1 SGHTA, CDR2 FQGNSA. V was cut by 5 bases and J by 6 bases, with 16 bases left in between. Written as DNA, the CDR3 is TGTGCCAGCAGCCCACCGGGGGATCCATCTGAAGCTTTCTTT. This sequence encodes CASSPPGDPSEAFF.